This record concerns one TCR beta chain sequence. The antigen remains undetermined. The CDR3 loop spans 14 amino acids. Germline V gene data show CDR1 as LGHNA and CDR2 as YNFKEQ. V shed 1 base and J 10 bases; nucleotides not matched to a gene: 7. This sample is part of a study of CD8 T cells in Susac syndrome. Study outcomes and limitations: The authors acknowledged that the study's TCR sequencing and HLA analysis involved relatively few individuals.

RNA was extracted with the RNeasy kit, and a quantity of roughly 0.45 to 1 ug was reverse transcribed using random hexamers. Amplification of the TCR beta CDR3 was carried out by immunoSEQ multiplex PCR, which spanned a total of 54 Vbeta and 13 Jbeta segments. A single record per CDR3 protein comes from TCRdb applying MiXCR to the immunoSEQ multiplex PCR reads. The sample yields 55,000 to 85,000 distinct CDR3 sequences, 96% seen once. The authors sequenced TCR beta from blood CD8+ and CD4+ T cells. This chain links TRBV4-2 with TRBJ2-5; TRBD2 aligns across 9 bases. This sequence was found in a human donor with multiple sclerosis. The sequenced material came from CD4+ T cells from PBMCs. The CDR3 sequence is CASSQAASGVSQYF. The CDR3 DNA reads as TGTGCCAGCAGCCAAGCGGCTAGCGGGGTGAGCCAGTACTTC.